This T cell receptor beta chain was retrieved from a study of blood T cells in healthy people across ages. Looked up from germline, CDR1 is SGHAT and CDR2 is FQNNGV. Trimming removed 5 bases from V and 3 bases from J, with 8 bases in between. The length of the CDR3 is 13 residues. The authors ran a second PCR of about 7 to 11 cycles using a sample-barcoded 5' primer and a J-beta primer mix. TCRdb recomputed calls from the 5' RACE reads with MiXCR, one row per CDR3 protein. This sample carries more than 1,000,000 distinct CDR3 sequences, less than 25% of them seen once, and the ten largest clones take around 0.75%. This sample also belongs to another study, concerning T cells of mothers and their children. From that second work: Donors comprised three healthy Caucasian mothers plus their six children.

The sequenced material came from blood. The V call is TRBV11-2, the J call TRBJ2-1; TRBD2 is a possible D gene (5 bases). The receptor's source is a girl under 10 years old in good health. CDR3 protein: CASSHGDYNEQFF. As DNA, the CDR3 is TGTGCCAGCAGCCACGGGGACTACAATGAGCAGTTCTTC.